These 6 T cell receptor beta chains originate from one sample sequenced in a study of cytomegalovirus exposure and HLA in healthy donors (TCRdb year 2017). The library was built by means of the immunoSEQ multiplex PCR assay. For the multiplex PCR, a mixture combining 60 forward primers for TCR Vbeta segments and 13 reverse primers for TCR Jbeta segments was used. TCRdb carries this immuneACCESS record with in-frame sequences only. Its versions omit some clonotypes, under half of them owing to an unresolved V gene in the studies checked, with the rest unexplained. The sample table holds 150,000 to 200,000 clones, of which roughly four fifths were seen once. The ten largest clonotypes hold 1.9% of the sample. Input material: PBMCs. These receptors came from a woman aged 18-29 years in good health and CMV-seronegative.

The rearrangement links TRBV5-6 to TRBJ1-6, with a weak D call TRBD1 (5 bases). Trimming removed 5 bases from V and 1 base from J, with 13 bases in between. Germline-derived CDR1 and CDR2 are SGHDT and YYEEEE. The CDR3 consists of 16 residues. DNA for the CDR3: TGTGCCAGCAGGAAGCAGGGTGTTTCCTATAATTCACCCCTCCACTTT. Amino acid sequence: CASRKQGVSYNSPLHF.

This clone was found a few times. V is TRBV27 and J is TRBJ1-3; TRBD1 aligns across 11 bases. This CDR3 has 15 residues. The junction had 5 bases not matched to a gene; V was cut back by 2 bases and J by 8 bases. CDR1 MNHEY and CDR2 SMNVEV come from the germline V gene (reference sequence). The CDR3, as DNA: TGTGCCAGCAGTTTAAGAGGACAGGGGGCTGACACCATATATTTT. This translates into CASSLRGQGADTIYF.

V gene TRBV9 combines with J gene TRBJ2-3; 10 bases are shared with TRBD2. This CDR3 region has 16 residues. V gave up 0 bases and J gave up 6 bases; unmatched junction bases: 7. The V gene's germline CDR1 is SGDLS and CDR2 YYNGEE. The CDR3 region is CASSVEGSGGSDTQYF. CDR3 coding DNA: TGTGCCAGCAGCGTAGAGGGTAGCGGGGGGTCGGATACGCAGTATTTT.

The rearrangement joins TRBV10-3 to TRBJ2-7; D perhaps matches TRBD2 (6 bases). V was pared by 3 bases and J by 0 bases, with 9 bases between. This CDR3 comprises 14 residues. Germline CDR1 reads ENHRY; CDR2 reads SYGVKD. The CDR3 region has the DNA TGTGCCATCAGTGATCCCGGGAGCTCCTACGAGCAGTACTTC. It encodes CAISDPGSSYEQYF.

The rearrangement joins TRBV5-6 to TRBJ1-3; D is unresolved. Germline V gene lookup returns CDR1 SGHDT and CDR2 YYEEEE. The CDR3 totals 14 residues. Trimming shortened V by 0 bases and J by 4 bases, and 8 bases separated the two germline ends. DNA of the CDR3: TGTGCCAGCAGCTTGGCCCCGGGAGGAAACACCATATATTTT. Protein product: CASSLAPGGNTIYF.

V is TRBV10-2 and J is TRBJ2-7; D is undetermined. This CDR3 is built from 12 residues. Germline V gives CDR1 WSHSY, CDR2 SAAADI. Trimming removed 10 bases from V and 3 bases from J, with 13 bases in between. The chain's CDR3 is CATFDGVYEQYF. The CDR3 DNA sequence: TGCGCCACCTTTGATGGAGTCTACGAGCAGTACTTC.